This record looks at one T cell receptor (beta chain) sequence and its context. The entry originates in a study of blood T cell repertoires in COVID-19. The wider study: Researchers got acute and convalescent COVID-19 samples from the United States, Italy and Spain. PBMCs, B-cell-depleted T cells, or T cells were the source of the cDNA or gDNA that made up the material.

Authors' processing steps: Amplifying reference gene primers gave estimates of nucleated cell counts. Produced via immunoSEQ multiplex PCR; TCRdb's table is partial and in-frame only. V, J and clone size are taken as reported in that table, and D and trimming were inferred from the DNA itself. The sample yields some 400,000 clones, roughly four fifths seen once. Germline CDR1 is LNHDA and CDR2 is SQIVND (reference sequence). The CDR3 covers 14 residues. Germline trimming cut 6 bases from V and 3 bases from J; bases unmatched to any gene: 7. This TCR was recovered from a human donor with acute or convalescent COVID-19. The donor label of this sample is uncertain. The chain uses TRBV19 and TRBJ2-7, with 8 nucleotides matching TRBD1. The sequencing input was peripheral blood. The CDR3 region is CASRKGQGVYEQYF. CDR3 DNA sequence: TGTGCCAGTAGGAAAGGACAGGGCGTCTACGAGCAGTACTTC.